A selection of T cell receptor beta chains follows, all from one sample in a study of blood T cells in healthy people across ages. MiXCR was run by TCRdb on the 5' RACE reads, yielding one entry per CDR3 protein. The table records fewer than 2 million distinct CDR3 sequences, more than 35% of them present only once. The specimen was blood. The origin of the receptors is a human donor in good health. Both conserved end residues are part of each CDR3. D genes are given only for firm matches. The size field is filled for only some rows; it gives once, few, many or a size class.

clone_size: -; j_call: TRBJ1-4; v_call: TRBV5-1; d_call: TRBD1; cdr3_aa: CASSVGQWNEKRFF; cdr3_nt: TGCGCCAGCAGCGTGGGACAGTGGAATGAAAAACGGTTTTTT
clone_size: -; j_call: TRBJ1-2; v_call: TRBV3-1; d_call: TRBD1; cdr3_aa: CASGHRGQDGYTF; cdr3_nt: TGTGCCAGCGGACACAGGGGGCAGGATGGCTACACCTTC
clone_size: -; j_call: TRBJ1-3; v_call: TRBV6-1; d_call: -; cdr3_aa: CASGHRSGNTIYF; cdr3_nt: TGTGCCAGCGGACACCGCTCTGGAAACACCATATATTTT
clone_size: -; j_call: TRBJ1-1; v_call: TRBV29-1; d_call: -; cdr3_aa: CSVAGRVSTEAFF; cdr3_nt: TGCAGCGTAGCGGGGCGAGTGAGTACTGAAGCTTTCTTT
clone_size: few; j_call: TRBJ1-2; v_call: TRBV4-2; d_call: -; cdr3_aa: CASSQDDLTNYGYTF; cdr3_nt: TGTGCCAGCAGCCAAGATGATCTCACTAACTATGGCTACACCTTC
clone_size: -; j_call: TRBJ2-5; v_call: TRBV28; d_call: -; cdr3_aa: CASSSMGETQYF; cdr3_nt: TGTGCCAGCAGTTCTATGGGGGAGACCCAGTACTTC
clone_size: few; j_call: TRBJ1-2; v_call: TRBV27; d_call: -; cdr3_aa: CASSSPGAQAGYTF; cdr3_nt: TGTGCCAGCAGTTCCCCAGGGGCCCAAGCCGGCTACACCTTC
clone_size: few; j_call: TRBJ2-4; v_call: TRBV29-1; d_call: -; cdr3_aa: CSVEELARGNIQYF; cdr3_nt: TGCAGCGTTGAAGAGCTAGCGCGGGGAAACATTCAGTACTTC
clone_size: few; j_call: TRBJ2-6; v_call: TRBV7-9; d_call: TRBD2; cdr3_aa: CASSHPGRASFRGANVLTF; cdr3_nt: TGTGCCAGCAGCCACCCGGGGAGGGCCTCGTTTAGGGGGGCCAACGTCCTGACTTTC
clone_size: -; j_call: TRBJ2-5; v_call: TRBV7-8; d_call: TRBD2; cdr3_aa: CASSVLAGGQQETQYF; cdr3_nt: TGTGCCAGCAGCGTCCTAGCGGGGGGTCAGCAAGAGACCCAGTACTTC
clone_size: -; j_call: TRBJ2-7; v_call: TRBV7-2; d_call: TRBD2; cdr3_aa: CASSLRLKGASGGVIVSYEQYF; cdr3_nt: TGTGCCAGCAGCTTACGGCTAAAAGGGGCTAGCGGGGGGGTTATAGTCTCCTACGAGCAGTACTTC